Following are 21 T cell receptor delta chains from one sample sequenced in a study of gamma-delta chains in newborns, infants, children. TCRdb repeated clone calling on the reads with CATT. The sample has over 2,000 delta-chain clones, roughly 1.5% seen once. Sequenced input: blood. Receptor source: a child who was a newborn, infant or young child, either healthy, febrile or measles-vaccinated (not recorded which).

About this clone itself: This probably arose from a read error, given a far larger clone one base away. Other DNA variants within this sample encode the same CDR3. The chain couples TRDV1 to TRDJ1, with 8 bases that match TRDD3. This CDR3 contains 17 residues. From germline, CDR1 is TSWWSYY and CDR2 QGS. CDR3 coding DNA: TGTGCTCTTGGGGAAATCTTCGTTTGGGGGATTCCCGACAAACTCATCTTT. It is translated as CALGEIFVWGIPDKLIF.

Concerning this clone itself: The amino acid sequence in TCRdb belongs to a much larger clone and departs from this DNA's translation at residue 11, likely a sequencing read error; the sequence shown is translated from the DNA. The CDR3 nucleotides read TGTGCCTGTGACCAGAGTACTGGGGGACACGCCGATAAACTCATCTTT. Its translation is CACDQSTGGHADKLIF. The chain is built from TRDV2 and TRDJ1; 9 nucleotides match TRDD3. After removal of 3 bases from V and 3 bases from J, the junction contained 10 bases not matched to a gene. The CDR3 has 16 amino acids. Germline V gives CDR1 GEAIGNYY, CDR2 EKD.

This clone was counted between two and nine times. The chain uses TRDV2 and TRDJ3; 8 positions agree with TRDD3. Germline CDR1 reads GEAIGNYY; CDR2 reads EKD. CDR3 size: 19 residues. V shed 8 bases, J shed 0 bases, and the junction held 14 bases outside the gene matches. This CDR3 reads CASRTGGHYSSWDTRQMFF. CDR3 DNA sequence: TGTGCCTCCCGTACTGGGGGGCACTATAGCTCCTGGGACACCCGACAGATGTTTTTC.

Comment on this clone: A far larger clone is one nucleotide away, so this likely arose from a read error. The identical CDR3 is also encoded by other nucleotide sequences in the sample. V usage is TRDV2 and J usage is TRDJ1; 9 nucleotides line up with TRDD3. Germline CDR1 GEAIGNYY, CDR2 EKD. This CDR3 has 16 residues. The chain's CDR3 is CAIIAGIRDGADKLIF. Here the CDR3 DNA reads TGTGCTATCATAGCGGGGATACGCGATGGAGCCGATAAACTCATCTTT.

This clone was observed a few times. A clone one base away is much larger, so this may be a read error. This specimen includes other DNA sequences encoding the same CDR3. V is TRDV1 and J is TRDJ1; D remains unclear. The CDR3 runs to 23 residues. Per germline, CDR1 TSWWSYY and CDR2 QGS. Between the trimmed V and J ends, which lost 5 bases and 0 bases, there was a span of 37 bases. CDR3 in amino acids: CALGPPYFLLLGGQQGYTDKLIF. CDR3 coding DNA: TGTGCTCTTGGGCCCCCGTATTTTCTTCTCCTTGGAGGCCAACAAGGCTACACCGATAAACTCATCTTT.

This clone has just a few counts. This may come from a read error, since a much larger clone is one base off. The sample contains more than one DNA sequence encoding this CDR3. The chain employs TRDV1 and TRDJ1, with 10 bases aligning to TRDD3. The germline gives CDR1 TSWWSYY, CDR2 QGS. CDR3 length equals 19 residues. CDR3 region: CALGGITHFTWGITDKLIF. The CDR3 coding sequence is TGCGCTCTTGGGGGCATCACCCACTTCACCTGGGGGATAACCGATAAACTCATCTTT.

This clone was seen a few times. TCRdb's protein for this DNA is that of a much larger clone and differs from the translation at residue 3, likely a read error; the protein shown is the DNA translation. In DNA, the CDR3 is TGTGCCCGTGACACCTTTGGTGGGGATCCTAACACCGATAAACTCATCTTT. As protein: CARDTFGGDPNTDKLIF. The J gene is TRDJ1, the V gene TRDV2, with D perhaps TRDD3 (6 bases). CDR3 length: 17 amino acids. CDR1 is GEAIGNYY, CDR2 EKD, per germline.

This clone appeared a few times. The translation of this DNA and the TCRdb protein of a much larger clone differ at residue 15, probably owing to a read error; the protein shown here is translated from the DNA. V and J are TRDV1 and TRDJ1; 10 bases match TRDD3. This CDR3 comprises 21 residues. V dropped 2 bases and J dropped 0; count of bases not matched to a gene: 18. Germline V gives CDR1 TSWWSYY, CDR2 QGS. CDR3 sequence: CALGEVPFYWGISRYTDKLIF. DNA for the CDR3: TGTGCTCTTGGGGAAGTCCCTTTTTACTGGGGGATTTCGCGATACACCGATAAACTCATCTTT.

This clone is medium-sized. The gene calls are TRDV1 and TRDJ1; 9 bases align to TRDD3. The CDR3 contains 21 residues. V gave up 4 bases and J gave up 0 bases; unmatched junction bases: 21. Germline lookup yields CDR1 TSWWSYY and CDR2 QGS. The CDR3 region has the DNA TGTGCTCTTGGGGGAATACCCGGGGGATACATCCTACCCTCGTACACCGATAAACTCATCTTT. This encodes CALGGIPGGYILPSYTDKLIF.

Turning to this clone: For this DNA, TCRdb reports the protein of a much larger clone, which diverges at residue 8, most likely from a read error; the protein presented here is translated directly from the DNA. The rearrangement joins TRDV3 to TRDJ1; 13 nucleotides agree with TRDD3. The CDR3 spans 21 residues. Germline lookup yields CDR1 TVYSNPD and CDR2 GDNSRS (reference sequence). V was pared by 0 bases and J by 1 base, with 20 bases of the junction left unmatched. This CDR3 is CAFRKGPATLYWGIRTDKLIF. The CDR3, as DNA: TGTGCCTTTAGGAAGGGTCCTGCGACCTTGTACTGGGGGATACGCACCGATAAACTCATCTTT.

This clone has more than one count but fewer than ten. Only one base separates this from a far larger clonotype, so it likely reflects a read error. The sample carries other DNA sequences with the same CDR3. The chain couples TRDV1 to TRDJ1; 8 nucleotides align to TRDD2. V gave up 5 bases and J gave up 4 bases; unmatched junction bases: 27. In germline, CDR1 is TSWWSYY, CDR2 QGS. The CDR3 totals 21 residues. This CDR3 is CALGPPFLVPVGLLGGDKLIF. CDR3 nucleotide sequence: TGTGCTCTTGGGCCTCCCTTCCTAGTCCCGGTTGGGCTTCTTGGGGGCGATAAACTCATCTTT.

Of note for this clone: TCRdb's listed protein matches a much larger clone and diverges from this DNA's translation at residue 14, likely through a read error; the protein shown comes from the DNA. V usage is TRDV2 and J usage is TRDJ1; 9 bases fit TRDD3. Germline V gene data show CDR1 as GEAIGNYY and CDR2 as EKD. This CDR3 has 16 amino acids. CDR3: CACDQSTGGHTDKHIF. The CDR3, as DNA: TGTGCCTGTGACCAGAGTACTGGGGGACACACCGATAAACACATCTTT.

A word on this clone: A much larger clonotype is one base distant, so this may be a read error. Different DNA sequences within this sample yield the same CDR3. V gene TRDV1 combines with J gene TRDJ1; tentatively, D is TRDD3 (5 bases). Germline CDR1 is TSWWSYY and CDR2 is QGS. V shed 1 base and J shed 0 bases, with 39 bases lying between them. This CDR3 contains 25 residues. Here the CDR3 DNA reads TGTGCTCTTGGGGAACCGTTACTTTTTCCCCGCGATGTACTAGGGGACCAAGTGTACACCGATAAACTCATCTTT. It encodes CALGEPLLFPRDVLGDQVYTDKLIF.

This clone counts as medium-sized (0.01 to 0.1%). The rearrangement uses TRDV1 and TRDJ1; D may correspond to TRDD2 or TRDD3 (6 bases each). Per the germline V gene, CDR1 is TSWWSYY and CDR2 is QGS. V lost 3 bases and J lost 0, with 35 bases in between. The CDR3 has 23 residues. The CDR3 spells CALGDPWPLPSRGDLAYTDKLIF. The CDR3 bases are TGTGCTCTTGGGGATCCCTGGCCCTTACCTTCCCGGGGGGACCTGGCCTACACCGATAAACTCATCTTT.

By share, this clone ranks as medium-sized. The TCRdb protein, from a much larger clone, departs from this DNA's translation at residue 11, likely by read error; the protein shown derives from the DNA. This chain joins TRDV1 and TRDJ1; 9 positions agree with TRDD3. This CDR3 region has 22 residues. The germline gives CDR1 TSWWSYY, CDR2 QGS. V shed 2 bases and J 0 bases; nucleotides not matched to a gene: 22. Here the CDR3 DNA reads TGTGCTCTTGGGGAAGTCCAATCCTACCCAGCGGGGGATACAGGGTACACCGATAAACTCATCTTT. Its translation: CALGEVQSYPAGDTGYTDKLIF.

A few counts support this clone. The protein in TCRdb stems from a much larger clone and differs at residue 4 from this DNA's translation, likely a read error; here the protein is translated from the DNA. The chain carries TRDV2 and TRDJ1; TRDD3 agrees at 9 bases. J was trimmed by 0 bases and V by 5 bases; bases with no gene match: 9. CDR1 is GEAIGNYY, CDR2 EKD, per germline. CDR3 length equals 16 residues. CDR3 sequence reads: CACVQSTGGHTDKLIF. Here the CDR3 DNA reads TGTGCCTGTGTCCAGAGTACTGGGGGACACACCGATAAACTCATCTTT.

Concerning this clone: A far larger clone differs by one base, so this is likely a read error. At the DNA level, this CDR3 is encoded by other sequences in the same sample as well. The V and J genes are TRDV2 and TRDJ1, with 8 bases fitting TRDD3. Germline CDR1 and CDR2: GEAIGNYY and EKD. The CDR3 has 16 residues. The CDR3 DNA reads TGTGCCTGTGGACCTGGGGGACGCCGCCACACCGATAAACTCATCTTC. Amino acid sequence: CACGPGGRRHTDKLIF.

This clone is classed as large. Other DNA sequences of this sample code for an identical CDR3. In nucleotides, the CDR3 is TGTGCCTGTGACATACTGGGGGATAGCTCCTGGGACACCCGACAGATGTTTTTC. Protein product: CACDILGDSSWDTRQMFF. This chain joins TRDV2 and TRDJ3; 11 nucleotides line up with TRDD3. The CDR3 has 18 amino acids. The ends lost 2 bases at V and 0 bases at J; junction bases unmatched: 2. The germline V gene encodes CDR1 GEAIGNYY and CDR2 EKD.

With regard to this clone: The protein recorded in TCRdb matches a much larger clone and deviates from this DNA's translation at residues 3 and 14, suggesting a read error; the protein here is obtained by translating the DNA. The chain joins TRDV1 to TRDJ1; 11 positions agree with TRDD3. Germline V lookup: CDR1 TSWWSYY, CDR2 QGS. The CDR3 totals 21 residues. CDR3 coding DNA: TGTGCTTTTGGGGAACCTCCCGCTCCGATGGGGGATACGCTTTACACCGATAAACTCATCTTT. This sequence encodes CAFGEPPAPMGDTLYTDKLIF.

This clone is classed as large (0.1 to 1%). This same CDR3 is encoded by further DNA sequences in the sample. The chain links TRDV1 to TRDJ2; maybe TRDD3 (6 bases). This CDR3 region has 20 residues. Germline CDR1 and CDR2: TSWWSYY and QGS. Trimming removed 0 bases from V and 0 bases from J, with 20 bases in between. The DNA for the CDR3 is TGTGCTCTTGGGGAACTTCCGGGCTGGGGCCAGACGGCTTTGACAGCACAACTCTTCTTT. Translation gives CALGELPGWGQTALTAQLFF.

Concerning this clone itself: One base separates it from a far larger clone, so it is likely a read error. The sample carries other DNA sequences with the same CDR3. J is TRDJ1 and V is TRDV1, with D maybe TRDD2 (6 bases). V lost 2 bases to trimming and J lost 0 bases, with 31 bases between them. In germline, CDR1 is TSWWSYY, CDR2 QGS. There are 22 residues in the CDR3. CDR3 region: CALGEVQSYPVGDTGYTDKLIF. The DNA for the CDR3 is TGTGCTCTTGGGGAAGTCCAATCCTACCCAGTGGGAGATACAGGGTACACCGATAAACTCATCTTT.